The 29 T cell receptor beta chains below all came from one sample that was sequenced in a study of cytomegalovirus exposure and HLA in healthy donors (TCRdb year 2017). Library prep was done by the immunoSEQ multiplex PCR assay. The multiplex PCR relied on a mix of 60 forward primers for TCR Vbeta segments and 13 reverse primers for TCR Jbeta segments. Drawn from immuneACCESS, this table holds only the in-frame rearrangements with V and J called that TCRdb kept. Clones are partly lost; checked studies trace under half to an unresolved V gene and leave the rest unexplained. The sample profile shows some 130,000 clones; under 10% of them were found once. The biggest ten clones account for 6.5% to 9% of the sample. Sequenced sample: PBMCs. These receptors originate from a middle-aged woman in good health and CMV-seropositive.

This clone was detected only once. The V and J genes are TRBV4-2 and TRBJ1-6, with D perhaps matching TRBD1 (5 bases). Germline V lookup: CDR1 LGHNA, CDR2 YNFKEQ. Trimming took off 0 bases at V and 8 bases at J, with 11 bases between the two ends. The CDR3 length is 15 residues. The CDR3 reads CASSQDPGNDSPLHF. Written as DNA, the CDR3 is TGTGCCAGCAGCCAAGACCCAGGGAACGATTCACCCCTCCACTTT.

The genes are TRBV7-9 and TRBJ1-5, with D unclear. In germline, CDR1 is SEHNR, CDR2 FQNEAQ (reference sequence). The CDR3 loop spans 12 amino acids. V shed 5 bases and J shed 6 bases, with 8 bases lying between them. The CDR3 coding sequence is TGTGCCAGCAGCCCGAGTGGTCAGCCCCAGCATTTT. This sequence encodes CASSPSGQPQHF.

The CDR3 here is CASYRGNTEAFF. CDR3 sequence (DNA): TGTGCCAGCTATCGGGGGAACACTGAAGCTTTCTTT. The V and J genes are TRBV6-6 and TRBJ1-1; the D is unclear. The CDR3 runs 12 residues. The ends were cut back, 8 bases at V and 1 base at J, with 8 bases in the middle. Germline-derived CDR1 and CDR2 are MNHNY and SVGAGI (reference sequence).

This clone was detected a few times. This rearrangement joins TRBV7-2 to TRBJ1-2; D gene ambiguous. With 8 bases removed from V and 3 bases from J, the gap between germline ends came to 10 bases. The CDR3 has 12 amino acids. Per the germline V gene, CDR1 is SGHTA and CDR2 is FQGNSA. The CDR3 region is CASSNIHYGYTF. Written as DNA, the CDR3 is TGTGCCAGCTCCAACATACACTATGGCTACACCTTC.

A few counts support this clone. The chain couples TRBV28 to TRBJ2-7, with a tentative D call TRBD1 (5 bases). Germline V gene sequence: CDR1 MDHEN, CDR2 SYDVKM. V lost 3 bases and J 2 bases, leaving 17 bases between the germline ends. This CDR3 region has 16 residues. The CDR3: CASSFGGAGVTYEQYF. The DNA of the CDR3 is TGTGCCAGCAGTTTCGGTGGGGCAGGAGTTACCTACGAGCAGTACTTC.

A few counts support this clone. V is TRBV6-5 and J is TRBJ2-3, with TRBD2 matching 8 bases. This CDR3 contains 14 residues. Trimming took 6 bases from V and 4 from J; bases not matched to a gene: 6. Germline V gene sequence: CDR1 MNHEY, CDR2 SVGAGI. In nucleotides, the CDR3 is TGTGCCAGCAGCCAACAGCGGGGGTCAGATACGCAGTATTTT. Translating it yields CASSQQRGSDTQYF.

This clone has only a few counts. The chain is built from TRBV12-5 and TRBJ1-5; 7 nucleotides match TRBD1. Trimming took 6 bases from V and 4 from J; bases not matched to a gene: 6. CDR1 is LGHNT and CDR2 is FRNRAP in the germline V gene. The CDR3 totals 14 residues. Here the CDR3 reads CASGTGTANQPQHF. The CDR3, as DNA: TGTGCTAGTGGAACCGGGACAGCTAATCAGCCCCAGCATTTT.

J is TRBJ1-2 and V is TRBV7-3; 9 nucleotides agree with TRBD1. This CDR3 is built from 14 residues. Germline V gives CDR1 SGHTA, CDR2 FQGTGA. V lost 2 bases, J lost 7 bases, and 5 bases stayed unmatched. The CDR3, as DNA: TGTGCCAGCAGCTTACCGGGACAGGGTCGTGGCTACACCTTC. Its translation is CASSLPGQGRGYTF. The full variable domain, its missing parts supplied by reference TRBV7-3 and TRBJ1-2, is GAGVSQTPSNKVTEKGKYVELRCDPISGHTALYWYRQSLGQGPEFLIYFQGTGAADDSGLPNDRFFAVRPEGSVSTLKIQRTERGDSAVYLCASSLPGQGRGYTFGSGTRLTVV.

The chain links TRBV9 to TRBJ1-3; D is uncertain. The CDR3 runs 15 residues. Trimming removed 0 bases at V and 2 bases at J, with 9 bases between. From germline, CDR1 is SGDLS and CDR2 YYNGEE. CDR3 DNA sequence: TGTGCCAGCAGCGTAGCGAGCGGCACTGGAAACACCATATATTTT. It is translated as CASSVASGTGNTIYF.

This clone was detected only a few times. J is TRBJ1-2 and V is TRBV2, with D tentatively TRBD1 (5 bases). The V gene lost 6 bases and the J gene lost 4 bases, with 9 bases spanning the gap. Germline assignment: CDR1 SNHLY and CDR2 FYNNEI. The CDR3 length is 12 residues. In nucleotides, the CDR3 is TGTGCCAGCAGGGGGGGGTCCTATGGCTACACCTTC. Residues: CASRGGSYGYTF.

This chain connects TRBV5-1 to TRBJ2-2; 7 nucleotides agree with TRBD1. Per germline, CDR1 SGHRS and CDR2 YFSETQ. This CDR3 has 15 amino acids. Trimming at V came to 0 bases and at J to 7 bases, leaving 6 bases not matched to a gene. The CDR3 reads CASSLGQGIGGELFF. DNA of the CDR3: TGCGCCAGCAGCTTGGGACAGGGTATCGGCGGGGAGCTGTTTTTT.

The chain recombines TRBV5-6 with TRBJ1-3, with 7 bases aligning to TRBD1. V lost 4 bases to trimming and J lost 0 bases; unmatched junction nucleotides: 4. The CDR3 runs to 15 residues. Germline assignment: CDR1 SGHDT and CDR2 YYEEEE. The CDR3 spells CASSEDRTSGNTIYF. The CDR3, as DNA: TGTGCCAGCAGCGAGGACAGGACCTCTGGAAACACCATATATTTT.

The V call is TRBV13, the J call TRBJ2-3, with TRBD1 identical over 7 bases. The V gene's germline CDR1 is PRHDT and CDR2 FYEKMQ (reference sequence). The CDR3 contains 16 residues. J gave up 5 bases and V 2 bases, and 10 bases lay outside the gene matches. The CDR3 nucleotides read TGTGCCAGCAGCTTAAGCGAGGGGGCGCCGCGAGATACGCAGTATTTT. Protein: CASSLSEGAPRDTQYF.

A remark on this clone: As the CDR3 is not closed by the conserved phenylalanine or tryptophan, this likely results from a read error. The chain recombines TRBV9 with TRBJ2-3; TRBD2 agrees at 7 bases. The CDR3 runs 15 residues. CDR1 is SGDLS, CDR2 YYNGEE, per germline. With V trimmed by 3 bases and J by 2 bases, 6 bases remained unmatched. Written as DNA, the CDR3 is TGTGCCAGCAGCGGGACTAGTGCACTCACAGATACGCAGTATTTG. Translation: CASSGTSALTDTQYL.

This clone was recorded a few times. This chain links TRBV10-1 with TRBJ1-1, with 8 positions matching TRBD1. V dropped 0 bases and J dropped 11; count of bases not matched to a gene: 8. The germline V gene encodes CDR1 WNHNN and CDR2 SYGVQD (reference sequence). CDR3 length equals 14 residues. The CDR3 sequence is CASSESQGAAVAFF. The CDR3 DNA follows: TGCGCCAGCAGTGAGTCGCAGGGGGCGGCGGTGGCTTTCTTT.

J is TRBJ2-5 and V is TRBV5-1, with 7 bases fitting TRBD1. The V and J ends lost 5 bases and 1 base, in that order; junction bases with no gene match: 5. This CDR3 spans 14 amino acids. Germline CDR1 and CDR2: SGHRS and YFSETQ. The DNA of the CDR3 is TGCGCCAGCAGACCCGACAGGGTCCAAGAGACCCAGTACTTC. Amino acid sequence: CASRPDRVQETQYF.

This chain joins TRBV19 and TRBJ1-1, with TRBD1 matching over 9 bases. V lost 5 bases, J lost 4 bases, and 8 bases stayed unmatched. The germline CDR1 and CDR2 sequences are LNHDA and SQIVND (reference sequence). The CDR3 loop spans 15 amino acids. Written as DNA, the CDR3 is TGTGCCAGTAGTCCCGGACAGGGGCCTCGCACTGAAGCTTTCTTT. Residues: CASSPGQGPRTEAFF.

The J gene is TRBJ2-7, the V gene TRBV5-6; D not certain. The germline gives CDR1 SGHDT, CDR2 YYEEEE. The CDR3 has 15 residues. With 4 bases removed from V and 3 bases from J, the gap between germline ends came to 17 bases. The CDR3 protein is CASSPHASFHYEQYF. The DNA of the CDR3 is TGTGCCAGCAGCCCTCATGCCAGTTTTCACTACGAGCAGTACTTC.

As for this clone: Other DNA variants within this sample encode the same CDR3. The V gene is TRBV5-4, the J gene TRBJ2-7; possibly TRBD1 for D (5 bases). Germline values: CDR1 SGHNT, CDR2 YYREEE (reference sequence). The CDR3 extends over 14 amino acids. The germline V and J ends were trimmed by 0 bases and 0 bases, with 7 bases remaining between them. CDR3 bases: TGTGCCAGCAGCTTGGGGGGCATCTCCTACGAGCAGTACTTC. It is translated as CASSLGGISYEQYF.

This clone was seen a few times. The V and J genes are TRBV7-9 and TRBJ1-5; TRBD1 matches 9 bases. The CDR3 extends over 15 amino acids. V lost 5 bases, J lost 2 bases, and 4 bases stayed unmatched. CDR1 and CDR2 from the germline V gene are SEHNR and FQNEAQ (reference sequence). In DNA, the CDR3 is TGTGCCAGCAGCACACAGGGGGCTGGCAATCAGCCCCAGCATTTT. Its protein is CASSTQGAGNQPQHF.

The rearrangement links TRBV11-1 to TRBJ2-2, with D perhaps matching TRBD2 (6 bases). V gave up 5 bases and J gave up 6 bases, with 16 bases separating them. In germline, CDR1 is SGHAT, CDR2 FQDESV (reference sequence). This CDR3 contains 15 residues. The CDR3 sequence: CASSRWRDHAGELFF. In DNA, the CDR3 is TGTGCCAGCAGCCGCTGGAGGGACCACGCCGGGGAGCTGTTTTTT. Drawing the rest from reference TRBV11-1 and TRBJ2-2, the complete variable domain is EAEVAQSPRYKITEKSQAVAFWCDPISGHATLYWYRQILGQGPELLVQFQDESVVDDSQLPKDRFSAERLKGVDSTLKIQPAELGDSAMYLCASSRWRDHAGELFFGEGSRLTVL.

The rearrangement links TRBV9 to TRBJ2-5; 7 positions agree with TRBD1. This CDR3 has 16 residues. With 0 bases clipped from V and 2 bases from J, the junction kept 7 bases outside the gene matches. Per the germline V gene, CDR1 is SGDLS and CDR2 is YYNGEE. CDR3 nucleotides: TGTGCCAGCAGCGTAGGGTCCAGGGGGTTACAAGAGACCCAGTACTTC. Residues: CASSVGSRGLQETQYF.

This chain uses TRBV11-3 with TRBJ2-7; D gene ambiguous. The CDR3 length is 12 residues. Trimming cost V 4 bases and J 3 bases, with 7 bases left between them. Per the germline V gene, CDR1 is SGHNT and CDR2 is YENEEA. DNA of the CDR3: TGTGCCAGCAGCTGGTCAGGCTACGAGCAGTACTTC. Amino acids: CASSWSGYEQYF.

A few counts support this clone. This chain joins TRBV5-1 and TRBJ2-3; D perhaps matches TRBD2 (5 bases). CDR1 and CDR2 from the germline V gene are SGHRS and YFSETQ. Deletions cut 4 bases from V and 1 base from J, with 13 bases between. The CDR3 extends over 15 amino acids. The CDR3 reads CASSPEGRGTDTQYF. The CDR3 nucleotides read TGCGCCAGCAGCCCTGAGGGTCGGGGCACAGATACGCAGTATTTT. The variable domain in full, with the rest retrieved from reference TRBV5-1 and TRBJ2-3, is KAGVTQTPRYLIKTRGQQVTLSCSPISGHRSVSWYQQTPGQGLQFLFEYFSETQRNKGNFPGRFSGRQFSNSRSEMNVSTLELGDSALYLCASSPEGRGTDTQYFGPGTRLTVL.

The chain joins TRBV19 to TRBJ1-5; D not resolved. This CDR3 region has 15 residues. The V end was cut by 2 bases, the J end by 5 bases, with 13 bases between. Germline V CDR1 and CDR2: LNHDA, SQIVND (reference sequence). This CDR3 reads CASSIRKGGDQPQHF. CDR3 bases: TGTGCCAGTAGTATAAGAAAGGGAGGCGATCAGCCCCAGCATTTT.

This clone was found a few times. The gene calls are TRBV29-1 and TRBJ2-5, with D possibly being TRBD2 (7 bases). V was trimmed by 7 bases and J by 5 bases, leaving 11 bases between them. This CDR3 contains 11 residues. The germline V gene encodes CDR1 SQVTM and CDR2 ANQGSEA. The CDR3 here is CSGGGGETQYF. CDR3 DNA sequence: TGCAGCGGCGGGGGCGGCGAGACCCAGTACTTC.

The chain couples TRBV11-2 to TRBJ1-2; D may be TRBD1 (5 bases). The V gene's germline CDR1 is SGHAT and CDR2 FQNNGV. The CDR3 is made up of 13 amino acids. Trimming pared 7 bases from V and 7 bases from J, leaving 16 bases between. The CDR3 loop reads CASIPDIGGGYTF. CDR3 nucleotide sequence: TGTGCCAGCATCCCGGACATCGGGGGTGGCTACACCTTC.

The chain employs TRBV14 and TRBJ2-2, with 8 bases aligning to TRBD2. CDR1 is SGHDN, CDR2 FVKESK, per germline. The CDR3 loop spans 15 amino acids. V trimming: 4 bases; J trimming: 4 bases; junction bases outside the gene matches: 5. CDR3 nucleotides: TGTGCCAGCAGCCTCGGGGGGGCTGGCACCGGGGAGCTGTTTTTT. Translated, it gives CASSLGGAGTGELFF.

This clone was counted only a few times. CDR3 in amino acids: CASSVTGRVYF. The CDR3 nucleotides are TGTGCCAGCAGTGTAACAGGTCGTGTGTATTTT. The J gene is TRBJ1-3, the V gene TRBV2, with D maybe TRBD1 (5 bases). CDR1 and CDR2 (germline): SNHLY, FYNNEI. CDR3 length: 11 amino acids. The V and J ends lost 4 bases and 16 bases respectively, with 14 bases between them. The full variable domain, its missing parts supplied by reference TRBV2 and TRBJ1-3, is EPEVTQTPSHQVTQMGQEVILRCVPISNHLYFYWYRQILGQKVEFLVSFYNNEISEKSEIFDDQFSVERPDGSNFTLKIRSTKLEDSAMYFCASSVTGRVYFGEGSWLTVV.